This T cell receptor beta chain appears in the sequencing data of a study of control samples from healthy donors and cancer patients. Germline V lookup: CDR1 KGHSH, CDR2 LQKENI. V was trimmed by 2 bases and J by 4 bases, leaving 9 bases between them. The CDR3 totals 13 residues. The data were produced by immunoSEQ multiplex PCR, yet TCRdb's version contains in-frame clones alone and is incomplete. This sample has approximately 100,000 clones, with about four fifths found just once. Sequences were obtained from PBMCs. The chain couples TRBV18 to TRBJ2-7, with unresolved D. The TCR sequence derives from a man between 70 and 80 years old with lung cancer. The CDR3 bases are TGTGCCAGCTCACCAGCTTCCAGTTACGAGCAGTACTTC. Amino acids: CASSPASSYEQYF.